The present TCR beta chain was sequenced within a study of shared T cell receptors in the human thymus. The CDR3 extends over 15 amino acids. V was clipped by 4 bases and J by 3 bases, with 16 bases between them. The germline V gene has CDR1 MGHRA and CDR2 YSYEKL. The method was immunoSEQ multiplex PCR; TCRdb's version includes in-frame clones alone and lacks a portion of them. In the table there are roughly 660,000 clones, over 75% of which are singletons. A further study also used this sample, focusing on human thymus T cells. That work adds: Corrective cardiac surgery supplied the resected thymus tissue. Apparent skewing of V and J gene usage characterized both thymic and blood repertoires. Related research reported highly overlapping thymic repertoires among unrelated individuals.

The V and J genes are TRBV4-1 and TRBJ2-7, with D perhaps matching TRBD2 (5 bases). This clonotype originated in a boy less than two years old with a congenital heart defect. Material: thymocytes. CDR3 sequence: CASSPEDGKGYEQYF. Written as DNA, the CDR3 is TGCGCCAGCAGCCCGGAGGATGGGAAGGGCTACGAGCAGTACTTC.